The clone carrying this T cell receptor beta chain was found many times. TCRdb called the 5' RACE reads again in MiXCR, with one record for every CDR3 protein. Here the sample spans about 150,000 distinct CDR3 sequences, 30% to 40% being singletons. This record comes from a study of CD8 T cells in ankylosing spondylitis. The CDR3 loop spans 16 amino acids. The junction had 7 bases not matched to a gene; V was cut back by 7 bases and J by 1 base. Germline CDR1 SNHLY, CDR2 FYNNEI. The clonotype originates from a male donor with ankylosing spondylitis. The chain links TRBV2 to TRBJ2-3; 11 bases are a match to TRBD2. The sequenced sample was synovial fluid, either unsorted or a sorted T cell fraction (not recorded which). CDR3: CASNIPTSGGTDTQYF. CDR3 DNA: TGTGCCAGCAATATCCCGACTAGCGGGGGCACAGATACGCAGTATTTT.